This T cell receptor beta chain was recovered during a study of post-analysis software for immune sequencing data. General study findings and limits: When patients were compared with controls, 5 or 6 TRBV segments were more frequent, TRBV5-6, TRBV5-1 and TRBV20-1 among them.

TCR beta cDNA libraries had unique molecular identifiers. Each CDR3 protein gets one entry after TCRdb re-called the PCR reads with MiXCR. The sample includes roughly 570,000 distinct CDR3 sequences, under 40% of them seen just once. Germline-derived CDR1 and CDR2 are SGHNT and YYREEE (reference sequence). The CDR3 consists of 14 residues. Trimming at V came to 2 bases and at J to 8 bases, leaving 5 bases not matched to a gene. This clonotype turned up a few times. What it recognizes is unknown. The V and J genes are TRBV5-4 and TRBJ2-1; TRBD1 aligns across 9 bases. Source material: blood. This TCR came from a girl under 18 with multiple sclerosis. CDR3: CASSFGTGRHEQFF. CDR3 bases: TGTGCCAGCAGCTTCGGGACAGGGCGGCATGAGCAGTTCTTC.